The T cell receptor beta chain described here comes from a study of T cells in Graves' hyperthyroidism and ophthalmopathy. TCR beta CDR3 regions were amplified from RNA. First-round RT-PCR targeting the TCR CDR3 was performed with the HTBI primer set. TCRdb ran MiXCR on the multiplex PCR reads and lists one entry per CDR3 protein. The sample shows 300,000 to 400,000 distinct CDR3 sequences, around a sixth of them seen only once. Disease duration under 2 months; hyperthyroidism patients were aged 18 to 65. This clonotype has only a few counts. The sequence was collected from a woman between 50 and 59 years old with Graves' hyperthyroidism. The sample comprised blood.

DNA of the CDR3: TGTGCCAGCAAAGGACAGGGAAGATCCTACAATGAGCAGTTCTTC. It is translated as CASKGQGRSYNEQFF. V usage is TRBV6-2 or TRBV6-3 and J usage is TRBJ2-1; 8 bases map to TRBD1. The trim removed 7 bases at V and 1 base at J, leaving 6 bases unmatched. The CDR3 runs to 15 residues. CDR1 and CDR2 from the germline V gene are MNHEY and SVGEGT.